Listed below are T cell receptor beta chains from one sample, sequenced in a study of T cells after yellow fever vaccination. TCRdb re-called the 5' RACE reads with MiXCR, one entry per CDR3 protein. Here the sample spans hundreds of thousands of distinct CDR3 sequences, 9% to 15% being singletons. Sequenced here: PBMCs, sampled on the day of the yellow fever booster vaccination. All receptors come from a man aged 30-40 years who received the YFV17D yellow fever vaccine. The CDR3 runs from the conserved cysteine through the conserved F or W. D genes are given only for firm matches. Rows may omit the clone size; those that give it use once, few, many or a size class.

V gene: TRBV7-9; clone size: NA; D gene: TRBD2; J gene: TRBJ2-1; CDR3 protein: CASSLVGAGGTNEQFF; CDR3 DNA: TGTGCCAGCAGCTTAGTGGGGGCGGGAGGGACCAATGAGCAGTTCTTC
V gene: TRBV29-1; clone size: NA; D gene: NA; J gene: TRBJ2-7; CDR3 protein: CSVVSGVYEQYF; CDR3 DNA: TGCAGCGTTGTGTCAGGAGTCTACGAGCAGTACTTC
V gene: TRBV6-1; clone size: NA; D gene: NA; J gene: TRBJ1-6; CDR3 protein: CASFRDINSPLHF; CDR3 DNA: TGTGCCAGCTTCCGGGACATTAATTCACCCCTCCACTTT
V gene: TRBV5-5; clone size: NA; D gene: TRBD2; J gene: TRBJ2-1; CDR3 protein: CASSLEGGRAWFF; CDR3 DNA: TGTGCCAGCAGCTTGGAGGGCGGGAGGGCCTGGTTCTTC
V gene: TRBV28; clone size: NA; D gene: TRBD1; J gene: TRBJ2-7; CDR3 protein: CASRPRVLGQASYEQYF; CDR3 DNA: TGTGCCAGCAGACCCCGTGTATTGGGACAGGCCTCCTACGAGCAGTACTTC
V gene: TRBV21-1; clone size: NA; D gene: NA; J gene: TRBJ2-2; CDR3 protein: CASSKEGPIKQGYTGELFF; CDR3 DNA: TGTGCCAGCAGCAAAGAGGGTCCGATCAAACAGGGATACACCGGGGAGCTGTTTTTT
V gene: TRBV9; clone size: NA; D gene: NA; J gene: TRBJ1-2; CDR3 protein: CASSVRIGDYGYTF; CDR3 DNA: TGTGCCAGCAGCGTTCGCATAGGGGACTATGGCTACACCTTC
V gene: TRBV4-2; clone size: NA; D gene: TRBD2; J gene: TRBJ2-1; CDR3 protein: CASSQARGTSGRGWNEQFF; CDR3 DNA: TGTGCCAGCAGCCAAGCACGGGGAACTAGCGGGAGGGGATGGAATGAGCAGTTCTTC
V gene: TRBV7-3; clone size: many; D gene: TRBD1; J gene: TRBJ2-7; CDR3 protein: CASSLRGGHEQYF; CDR3 DNA: TGTGCCAGCAGCTTAAGAGGGGGCCACGAGCAGTACTTC
V gene: TRBV12-5; clone size: NA; D gene: NA; J gene: TRBJ1-1; CDR3 protein: CASGSPPPGSDTEAFF; CDR3 DNA: TGTGCTAGTGGTTCCCCTCCCCCGGGGTCGGACACTGAAGCTTTCTTT
V gene: TRBV7-2; clone size: many; D gene: NA; J gene: TRBJ2-7; CDR3 protein: CASSLRHMGAGTSYEQYF; CDR3 DNA: TGTGCCAGCAGCTTACGTCACATGGGGGCCGGGACCTCCTACGAGCAGTACTTC
V gene: TRBV5-6; clone size: many; D gene: NA; J gene: TRBJ1-1; CDR3 protein: CASSGGHWNTEAFF; CDR3 DNA: TGTGCCAGCAGCGGGGGGCATTGGAACACTGAAGCTTTCTTT
V gene: TRBV12-3/TRBV12-4; clone size: NA; D gene: NA; J gene: TRBJ2-1; CDR3 protein: CASSPSYGMYNEQFF; CDR3 DNA: TGTGCCAGCAGCCCCTCATACGGAATGTACAATGAGCAGTTCTTC
V gene: TRBV28; clone size: few; D gene: NA; J gene: TRBJ2-3; CDR3 protein: CASREGHKADTQYF; CDR3 DNA: TGTGCCAGCAGGGAGGGCCATAAGGCAGATACGCAGTATTTT
V gene: TRBV6-1; clone size: NA; D gene: NA; J gene: TRBJ1-5; CDR3 protein: CASSGPGPTHQPQHF; CDR3 DNA: TGTGCCAGCAGTGGGCCGGGTCCTACCCATCAGCCCCAGCATTTT
V gene: TRBV10-3; clone size: many; D gene: NA; J gene: TRBJ2-5; CDR3 protein: CAISEVGLSEETQYF; CDR3 DNA: TGTGCCATCAGTGAGGTGGGACTTTCAGAAGAGACCCAGTACTTC
V gene: TRBV11-2; clone size: NA; D gene: NA; J gene: TRBJ2-3; CDR3 protein: CASSLVFQGADTQYF; CDR3 DNA: TGTGCCAGCAGCTTAGTCTTTCAGGGAGCAGATACGCAGTATTTT
V gene: TRBV2; clone size: few; D gene: NA; J gene: TRBJ2-2; CDR3 protein: CASSERQTTGELFF; CDR3 DNA: TGTGCCAGCAGTGAAAGACAGACCACCGGGGAGCTGTTTTTT
V gene: TRBV6-1; clone size: few; D gene: NA; J gene: TRBJ2-3; CDR3 protein: CASTDGQGNTDTQYF; CDR3 DNA: TGTGCCAGCACCGACGGGCAGGGGAATACAGATACGCAGTATTTT